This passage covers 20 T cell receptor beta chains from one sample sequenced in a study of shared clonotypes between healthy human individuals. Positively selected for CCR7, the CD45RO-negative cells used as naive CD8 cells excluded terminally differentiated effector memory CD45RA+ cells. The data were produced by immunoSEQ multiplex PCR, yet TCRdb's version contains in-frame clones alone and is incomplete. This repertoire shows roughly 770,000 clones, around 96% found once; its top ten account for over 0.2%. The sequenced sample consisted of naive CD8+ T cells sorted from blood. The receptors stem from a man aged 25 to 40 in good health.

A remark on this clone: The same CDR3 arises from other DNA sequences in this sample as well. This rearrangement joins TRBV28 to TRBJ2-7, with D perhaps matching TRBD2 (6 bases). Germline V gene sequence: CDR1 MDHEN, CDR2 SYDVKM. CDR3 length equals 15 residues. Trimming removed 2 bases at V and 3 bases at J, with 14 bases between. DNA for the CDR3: TGTGCCAGCAGTTTAGGTAGGGGAGGCAGCTACGAGCAGTACTTC. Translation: CASSLGRGGSYEQYF.

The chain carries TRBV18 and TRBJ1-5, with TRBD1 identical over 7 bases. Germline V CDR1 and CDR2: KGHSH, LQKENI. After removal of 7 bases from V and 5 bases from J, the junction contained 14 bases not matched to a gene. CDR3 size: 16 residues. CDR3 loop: CASLHNVDRLHQPQHF. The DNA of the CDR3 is TGTGCCAGCTTACACAATGTGGACAGGTTACATCAGCCCCAGCATTTT.

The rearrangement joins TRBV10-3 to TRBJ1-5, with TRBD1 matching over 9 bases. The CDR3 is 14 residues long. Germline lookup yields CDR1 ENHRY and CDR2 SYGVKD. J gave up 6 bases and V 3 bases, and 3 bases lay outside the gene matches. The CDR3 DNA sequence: TGTGCCATCAGTGATCTGACAGGGGGTCAGCCCCAGCATTTT. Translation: CAISDLTGGQPQHF.

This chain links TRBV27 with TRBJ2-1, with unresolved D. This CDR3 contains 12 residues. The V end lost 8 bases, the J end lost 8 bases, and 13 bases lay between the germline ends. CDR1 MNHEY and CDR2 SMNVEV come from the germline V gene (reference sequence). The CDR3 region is CASQSRVDEQFF. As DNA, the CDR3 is TGTGCCAGCCAATCAAGAGTGGATGAGCAGTTCTTC.

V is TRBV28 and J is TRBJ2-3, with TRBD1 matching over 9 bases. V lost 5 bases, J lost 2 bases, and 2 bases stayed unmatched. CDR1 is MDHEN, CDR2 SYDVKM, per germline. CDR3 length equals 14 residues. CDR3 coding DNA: TGTGCCAGCAGTCGGGACAGGGTCACAGATACGCAGTATTTT. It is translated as CASSRDRVTDTQYF. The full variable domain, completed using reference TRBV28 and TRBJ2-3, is DVKVTQSSRYLVKRTGEKVFLECVQDMDHENMFWYRQDPGLGLRLIYFSYDVKMKEKGDIPEGYSVSREKKERFSLILESASTNQTSMYLCASSRDRVTDTQYFGPGTRLTVL.

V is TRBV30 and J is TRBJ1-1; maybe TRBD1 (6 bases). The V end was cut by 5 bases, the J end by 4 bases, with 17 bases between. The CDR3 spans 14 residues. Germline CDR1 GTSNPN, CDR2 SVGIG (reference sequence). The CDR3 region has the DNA TGTGCCTGGGGTACAGGGTCGGGAGGCACTGAAGCTTTCTTT. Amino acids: CAWGTGSGGTEAFF.

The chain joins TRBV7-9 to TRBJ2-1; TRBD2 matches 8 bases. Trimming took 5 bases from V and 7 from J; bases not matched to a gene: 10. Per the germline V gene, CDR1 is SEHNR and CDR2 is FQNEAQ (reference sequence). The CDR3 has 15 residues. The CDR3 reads CASSRLRAGENEQFF. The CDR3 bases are TGTGCCAGCAGCAGACTCCGAGCGGGAGAGAATGAGCAGTTCTTC.

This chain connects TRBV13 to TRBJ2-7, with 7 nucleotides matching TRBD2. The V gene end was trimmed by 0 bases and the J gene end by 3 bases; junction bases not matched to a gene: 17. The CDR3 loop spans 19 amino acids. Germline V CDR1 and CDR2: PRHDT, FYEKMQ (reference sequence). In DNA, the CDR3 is TGTGCCAGCAGCTTAGGCCTAAGCTCTAGCGGAGGGGCGGGCTACGAGCAGTACTTC. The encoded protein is CASSLGLSSSGGAGYEQYF.

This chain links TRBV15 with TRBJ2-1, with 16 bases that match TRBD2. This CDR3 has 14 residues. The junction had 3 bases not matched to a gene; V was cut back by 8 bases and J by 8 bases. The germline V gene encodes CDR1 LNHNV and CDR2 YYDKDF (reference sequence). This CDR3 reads CATSGLAGGHEQFF. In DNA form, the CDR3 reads TGTGCCACCTCGGGACTAGCGGGAGGGCATGAGCAGTTCTTC.

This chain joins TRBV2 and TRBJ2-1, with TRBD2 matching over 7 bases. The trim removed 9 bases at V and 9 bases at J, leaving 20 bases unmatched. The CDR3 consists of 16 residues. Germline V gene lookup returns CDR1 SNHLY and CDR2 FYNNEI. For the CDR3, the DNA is TGTGCCAGTCCCGAAAGCCAGGGACGGCGCGGGAGTGAGCAGTTCTTC. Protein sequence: CASPESQGRRGSEQFF.

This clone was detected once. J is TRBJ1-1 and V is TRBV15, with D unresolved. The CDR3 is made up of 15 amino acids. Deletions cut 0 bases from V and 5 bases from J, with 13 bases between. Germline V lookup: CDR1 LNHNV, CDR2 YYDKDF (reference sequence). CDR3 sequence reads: CATSRDAVGPTEAFF. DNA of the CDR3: TGTGCCACCAGCAGAGACGCTGTAGGACCTACTGAAGCTTTCTTT.

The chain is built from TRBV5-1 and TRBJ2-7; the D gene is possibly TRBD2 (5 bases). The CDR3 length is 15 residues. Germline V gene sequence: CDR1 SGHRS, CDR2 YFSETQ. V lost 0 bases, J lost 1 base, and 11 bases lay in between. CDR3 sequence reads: CASSLASSKSYEQYF. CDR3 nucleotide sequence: TGCGCCAGCAGCTTGGCCTCTAGCAAGTCCTACGAGCAGTACTTC.

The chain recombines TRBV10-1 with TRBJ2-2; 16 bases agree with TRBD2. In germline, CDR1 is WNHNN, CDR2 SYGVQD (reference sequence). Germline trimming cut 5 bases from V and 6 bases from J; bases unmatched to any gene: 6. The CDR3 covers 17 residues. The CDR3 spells CASSHEGTSGRAGELFF. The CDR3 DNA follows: TGCGCCAGCAGTCATGAAGGGACTAGCGGGAGGGCCGGGGAGCTGTTTTTT.

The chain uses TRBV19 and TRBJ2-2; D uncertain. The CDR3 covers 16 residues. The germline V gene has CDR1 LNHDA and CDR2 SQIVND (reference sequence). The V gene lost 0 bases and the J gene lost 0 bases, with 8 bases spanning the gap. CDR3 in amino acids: CASSIDPSPNTGELFF. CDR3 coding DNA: TGTGCCAGTAGTATAGATCCTAGTCCGAACACCGGGGAGCTGTTTTTT.

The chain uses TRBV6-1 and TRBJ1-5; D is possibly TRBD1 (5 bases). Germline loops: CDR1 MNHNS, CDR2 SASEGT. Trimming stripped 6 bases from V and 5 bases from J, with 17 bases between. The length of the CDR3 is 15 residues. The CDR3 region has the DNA TGTGCCAGCAGGGCAGGGCGACTTGCGGATCAGCCCCAGCATTTT. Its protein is CASRAGRLADQPQHF.

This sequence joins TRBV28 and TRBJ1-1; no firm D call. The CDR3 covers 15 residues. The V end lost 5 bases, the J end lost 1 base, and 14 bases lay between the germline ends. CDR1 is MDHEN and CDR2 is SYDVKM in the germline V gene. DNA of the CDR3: TGTGCCAGCAGTGTCCACCTACCTGGGAACACTGAAGCTTTCTTT. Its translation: CASSVHLPGNTEAFF.

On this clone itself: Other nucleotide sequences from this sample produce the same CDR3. The CDR3 loop is CASSPGTGYEQYF. In DNA form, the CDR3 reads TGTGCCAGTAGCCCAGGGACAGGGTACGAGCAGTACTTC. The chain joins TRBV19 to TRBJ2-7; TRBD1 matches at 9 bases. CDR3 length: 13 residues. The germline V gene encodes CDR1 LNHDA and CDR2 SQIVND (reference sequence). Unmatched junction bases numbered 4, after V lost 6 bases and J lost 4 bases.

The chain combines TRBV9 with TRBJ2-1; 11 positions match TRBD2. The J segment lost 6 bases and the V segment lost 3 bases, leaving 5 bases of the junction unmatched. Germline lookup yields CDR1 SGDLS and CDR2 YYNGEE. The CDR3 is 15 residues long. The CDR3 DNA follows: TGTGCCAGCAGCGCTCGACTAGCGGGGTTCAATGAGCAGTTCTTC. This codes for CASSARLAGFNEQFF.

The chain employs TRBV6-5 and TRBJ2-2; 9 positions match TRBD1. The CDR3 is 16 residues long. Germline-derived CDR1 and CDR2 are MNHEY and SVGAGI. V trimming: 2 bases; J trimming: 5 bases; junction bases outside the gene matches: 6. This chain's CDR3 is CASSYSTGGETGELFF. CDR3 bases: TGTGCCAGCAGTTACAGCACAGGGGGCGAAACCGGGGAGCTGTTTTTT.

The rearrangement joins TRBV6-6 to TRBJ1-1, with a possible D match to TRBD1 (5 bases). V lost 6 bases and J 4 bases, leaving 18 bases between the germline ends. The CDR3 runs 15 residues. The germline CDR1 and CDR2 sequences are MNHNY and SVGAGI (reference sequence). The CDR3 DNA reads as TGTGCCAGCAGCTCTCCGGGACCGGGGTTCACTGAAGCTTTCTTT. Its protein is CASSSPGPGFTEAFF.